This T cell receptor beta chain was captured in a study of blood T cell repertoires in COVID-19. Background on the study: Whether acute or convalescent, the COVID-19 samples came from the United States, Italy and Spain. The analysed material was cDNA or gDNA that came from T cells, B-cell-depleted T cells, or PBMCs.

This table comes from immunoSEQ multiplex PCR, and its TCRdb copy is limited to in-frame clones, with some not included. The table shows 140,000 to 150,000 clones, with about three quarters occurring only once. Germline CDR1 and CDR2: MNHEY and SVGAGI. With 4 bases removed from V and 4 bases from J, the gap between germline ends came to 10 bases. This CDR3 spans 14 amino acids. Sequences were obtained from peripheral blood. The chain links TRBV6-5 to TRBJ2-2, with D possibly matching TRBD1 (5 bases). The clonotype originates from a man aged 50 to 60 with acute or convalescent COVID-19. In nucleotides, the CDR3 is TGTGCCAGCAGTTTGGGCAGGGCCACCGGGGAGCTGTTTTTT. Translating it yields CASSLGRATGELFF.